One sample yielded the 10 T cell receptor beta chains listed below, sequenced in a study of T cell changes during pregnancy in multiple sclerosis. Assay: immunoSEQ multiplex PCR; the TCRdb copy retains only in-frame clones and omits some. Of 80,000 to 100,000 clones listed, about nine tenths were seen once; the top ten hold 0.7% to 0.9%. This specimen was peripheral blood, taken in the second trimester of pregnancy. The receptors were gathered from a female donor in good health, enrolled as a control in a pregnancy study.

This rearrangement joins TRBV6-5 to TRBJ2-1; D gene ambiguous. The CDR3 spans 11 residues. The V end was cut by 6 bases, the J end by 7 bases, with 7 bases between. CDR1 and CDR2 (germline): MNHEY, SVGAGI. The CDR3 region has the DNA TGTGCCAGCAGGCGATGGAATGAGCAGTTCTTC. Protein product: CASRRWNEQFF.

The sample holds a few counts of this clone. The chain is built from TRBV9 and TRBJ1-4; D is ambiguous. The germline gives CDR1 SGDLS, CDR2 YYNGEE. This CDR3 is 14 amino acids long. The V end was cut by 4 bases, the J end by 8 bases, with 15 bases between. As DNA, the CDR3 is TGTGCCAGCAGCCCCCGTGGAGGGTCGGAAAAACTGTTTTTT. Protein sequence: CASSPRGGSEKLFF.

CDR3 loop: CASSLVPGTQYNEQYF. CDR3 nucleotide sequence: TGTGCCAGCAGCTTAGTACCCGGGACACAATATAACGAGCAGTACTTC. J is TRBJ2-7 and V is TRBV7-2; possibly TRBD1 for D (6 bases). CDR1 and CDR2 from the germline V gene are SGHTA and FQGNSA. This CDR3 is built from 16 residues. The V end was cut by 1 base, the J end by 5 bases, with 18 bases between.

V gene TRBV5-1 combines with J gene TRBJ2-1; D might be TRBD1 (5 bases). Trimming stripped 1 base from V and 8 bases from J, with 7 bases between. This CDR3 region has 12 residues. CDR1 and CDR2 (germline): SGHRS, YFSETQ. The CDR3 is CASSLLGDEQFF. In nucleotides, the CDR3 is TGCGCCAGCAGCTTGTTAGGGGATGAGCAGTTCTTC.

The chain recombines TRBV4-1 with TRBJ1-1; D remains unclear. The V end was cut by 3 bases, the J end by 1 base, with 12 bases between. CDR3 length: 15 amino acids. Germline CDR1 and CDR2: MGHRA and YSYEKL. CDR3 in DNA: TGCGCCAGCAGCCACGACGGCAGGCAGAACACTGAAGCTTTCTTT. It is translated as CASSHDGRQNTEAFF.

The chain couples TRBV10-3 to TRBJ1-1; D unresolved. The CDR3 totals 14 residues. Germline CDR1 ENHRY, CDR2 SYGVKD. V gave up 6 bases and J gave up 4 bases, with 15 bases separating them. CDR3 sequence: CAIRLTLGGTEAFF. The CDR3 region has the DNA TGTGCCATCAGACTGACGCTCGGCGGCACTGAAGCTTTCTTT.

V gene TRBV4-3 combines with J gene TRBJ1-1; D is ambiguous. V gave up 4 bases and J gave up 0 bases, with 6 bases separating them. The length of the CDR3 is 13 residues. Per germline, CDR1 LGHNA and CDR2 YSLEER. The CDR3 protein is CASSPQVNTEAFF. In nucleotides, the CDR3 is TGCGCCAGCAGCCCGCAGGTGAACACTGAAGCTTTCTTT.

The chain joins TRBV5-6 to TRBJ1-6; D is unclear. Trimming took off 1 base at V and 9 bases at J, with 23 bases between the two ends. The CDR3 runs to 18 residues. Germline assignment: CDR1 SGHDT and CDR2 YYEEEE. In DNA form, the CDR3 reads TGTGCCAGCAGCTTGTGGGTCTCGTGGAGGAGAATAGGTTCACCCCTCCACTTT. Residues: CASSLWVSWRRIGSPLHF.

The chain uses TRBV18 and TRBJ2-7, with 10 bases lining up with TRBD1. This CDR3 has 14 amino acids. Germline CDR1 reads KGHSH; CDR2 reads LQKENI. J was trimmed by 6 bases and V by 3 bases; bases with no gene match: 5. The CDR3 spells CASSPGQGSAEQYF. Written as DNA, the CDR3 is TGTGCCAGCTCACCGGGACAGGGGTCCGCCGAGCAGTACTTC.

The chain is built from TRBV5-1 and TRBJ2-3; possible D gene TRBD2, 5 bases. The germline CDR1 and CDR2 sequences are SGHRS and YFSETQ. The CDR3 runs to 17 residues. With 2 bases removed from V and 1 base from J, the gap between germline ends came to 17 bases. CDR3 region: CASSLPVGVRGTDTQYF. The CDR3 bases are TGCGCCAGCAGCTTACCCGTCGGGGTACGCGGCACAGATACGCAGTATTTT.